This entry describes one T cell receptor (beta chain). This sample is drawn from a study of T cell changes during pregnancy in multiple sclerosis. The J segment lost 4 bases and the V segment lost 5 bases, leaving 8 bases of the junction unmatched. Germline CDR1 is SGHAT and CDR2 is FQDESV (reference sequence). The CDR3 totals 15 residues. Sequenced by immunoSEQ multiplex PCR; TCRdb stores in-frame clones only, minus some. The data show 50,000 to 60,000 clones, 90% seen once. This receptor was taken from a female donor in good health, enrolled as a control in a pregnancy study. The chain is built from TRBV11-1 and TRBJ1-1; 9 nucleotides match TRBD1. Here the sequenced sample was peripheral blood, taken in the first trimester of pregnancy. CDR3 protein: CASSGYRGLGTEAFF. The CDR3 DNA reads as TGTGCCAGCAGCGGGTACAGGGGGCTGGGCACTGAAGCTTTCTTT.